The 10 T cell receptor beta chains below were found in one sample sequenced in a study of cytomegalovirus exposure and HLA in healthy donors. It was with 60 Vbeta and 13 Jbeta primers that the PCR ran. Measured with immunoSEQ multiplex PCR; TCRdb has only the in-frame clones, and not every one. In total, the table holds approximately 120,000 clones. Source material: PBMCs. Receptors were obtained from a man between 25 and 39 years old in good health and CMV-seronegative.

The V gene is TRBV28, the J gene TRBJ1-1; 10 nucleotides align to TRBD1. This CDR3 has 17 residues. Germline CDR1 MDHEN, CDR2 SYDVKM. V shed 4 bases and J 4 bases; nucleotides not matched to a gene: 12. The CDR3 DNA is TGTGCCAGCAGTTCCCTAAGGACAGGGGGATTAATCACTGAAGCTTTCTTT. Its translation: CASSSLRTGGLITEAFF.

The V call is TRBV7-3, the J call TRBJ2-1, with TRBD2 matching over 8 bases. V lost 5 bases to trimming and J lost 5 bases; unmatched junction nucleotides: 8. Germline CDR1 is SGHTA and CDR2 is FQGTGA. This CDR3 has 15 residues. The CDR3 loop reads CASSAGSGANNEQFF. The CDR3, as DNA: TGTGCCAGCAGCGCAGGTAGCGGGGCCAACAATGAGCAGTTCTTC.

V is TRBV6-4 and J is TRBJ2-7; 8 bases are a match to TRBD2. Trimming at V came to 10 bases and at J to 6 bases, leaving 17 bases not matched to a gene. The CDR3 has 15 amino acids. CDR1 MRHNA and CDR2 SNTAGT come from the germline V gene. In DNA form, the CDR3 reads TGTGCCACCGCCCAGGAGAGCGGGAGCCTTTCCGAGCAGTACTTC. This codes for CATAQESGSLSEQYF.

The rearrangement uses TRBV28 and TRBJ1-2; maybe TRBD1 (6 bases). Trimming left V 8 bases short and J 3 bases short, with 19 bases between. This CDR3 has 15 residues. The germline gives CDR1 MDHEN, CDR2 SYDVKM. The CDR3 region has the DNA TGTGCCAGCCTTTCCAACAGGGCACCTCACTATGGCTACACCTTC. Its translation is CASLSNRAPHYGYTF.

The J gene is TRBJ2-1, the V gene TRBV30; TRBD2 matches at 14 bases. The CDR3 has 15 residues. V lost 3 bases to trimming and J lost 14 bases; unmatched junction nucleotides: 12. CDR1 and CDR2 from the germline V gene are GTSNPN and SVGIG (reference sequence). The CDR3 is CAWSHGTSGGPGEFF. The CDR3, as DNA: TGTGCCTGGAGCCACGGGACTAGCGGGGGCCCGGGGGAGTTCTTC.

The CDR3 loop is CASSHPRGFIDTDTQYF. The CDR3 bases are TGTGCCAGCAGCCATCCGAGGGGGTTCATTGACACAGATACGCAGTATTTT. The chain combines TRBV9 with TRBJ2-3; TRBD1 might be the D (6 bases). Germline CDR1 is SGDLS and CDR2 is YYNGEE. V was cut by 4 bases and J by 2 bases, with 20 bases left in between. The CDR3 runs to 17 residues.

The chain recombines TRBV5-1 with TRBJ1-2; D possibly corresponds to TRBD1 (5 bases). This CDR3 has 15 residues. The V gene's germline CDR1 is SGHRS and CDR2 YFSETQ. The V end lost 0 bases, the J end lost 6 bases, and 15 bases lay between the germline ends. CDR3 DNA sequence: TGCGCCAGCAGCTTGGCCTTAGGGGCAACCAATGGCTACACCTTC. Its protein product is CASSLALGATNGYTF.

The CDR3 spells CASSQDLSSYEQYF. CDR3 coding DNA: TGCGCCAGCAGCCAAGACCTCAGCTCCTACGAGCAGTACTTC. The chain uses TRBV4-3 and TRBJ2-7; no clear D gene. The germline V gene encodes CDR1 LGHNA and CDR2 YSLEER. CDR3 length: 14 amino acids. V dropped 0 bases and J dropped 0 bases, with 6 bases sitting between them.

The rearrangement uses TRBV6-1 and TRBJ2-3, with 8 bases that match TRBD1. Germline CDR1 reads MNHNS; CDR2 reads SASEGT. The CDR3 extends over 14 amino acids. J lost 2 bases, V lost 7 bases, and 5 bases had no gene match. DNA of the CDR3: TGTGCCAGCACCGACAGGGGAACCACAGATACGCAGTATTTT. The encoded protein is CASTDRGTTDTQYF.

The gene calls are TRBV6-5 and TRBJ1-2; a possible D gene is TRBD1 (6 bases). Germline CDR1 reads MNHEY; CDR2 reads SVGAGI. The V and J ends lost 6 bases and 2 bases respectively, with 7 bases between them. This CDR3 is built from 12 residues. CDR3 residues: CASRGQNYGYTF. Here the CDR3 DNA reads TGTGCCAGCAGAGGACAGAACTATGGCTACACCTTC.